These 20 T cell receptor beta chains were all obtained from the same sample, sequenced in a study of blood T cell repertoires in COVID-19. Assay used: immunoSEQ multiplex PCR; TCRdb lists only in-frame clones, some missing. The repertoire holds about 230,000 clones, with about nine tenths as singletons. Source material: peripheral blood. These receptors came from a man aged 45-60 years with COVID-19, enrolled during active disease.

The chain combines TRBV5-5 with TRBJ2-1; TRBD2 agrees at 12 bases. The CDR3 length is 17 residues. Per germline, CDR1 SGHKS and CDR2 YYEKEE (reference sequence). Trimming at V came to 4 bases and at J to 4 bases, leaving 9 bases not matched to a gene. The CDR3 is CASSLLRLAGDYNEQFF. CDR3 in DNA: TGTGCCAGCAGCCTTCTTCGACTAGCGGGAGATTACAATGAGCAGTTCTTC.

This clone was seen more than once but under ten times. This sequence joins TRBV3-1 (or the pseudogene TRBV3-2) and TRBJ1-3; D remains ambiguous. V was shortened by 3 bases and J by 0 bases, with 12 bases between the two germline ends. The CDR3 consists of 16 residues. CDR1 and CDR2 (germline): LGHDT, YNNKEL (reference sequence). The CDR3 spells CASSHGRVFSGNTIYF. The DNA for the CDR3 is TGTGCCAGCAGCCACGGCCGGGTTTTCTCTGGAAACACCATATATTTT.

The chain has TRBV6-2 or TRBV6-3 and TRBJ1-4; 7 bases are a match to TRBD1. This CDR3 is built from 14 residues. Germline trimming cut 6 bases from V and 4 bases from J; bases unmatched to any gene: 5. The germline CDR1 and CDR2 sequences are MNHEY and SVGEGT. The chain's CDR3 is CASSLGQYNEKLFF. Written as DNA, the CDR3 is TGTGCCAGCAGCCTGGGACAGTATAATGAAAAACTGTTTTTT.

This clone has only a few counts. The gene calls are TRBV30 and TRBJ1-3; 7 bases are a match to TRBD1. CDR1 and CDR2 from the germline V gene are GTSNPN and SVGIG (reference sequence). The V and J ends lost 0 bases and 7 bases, in that order; junction bases with no gene match: 6. CDR3 length equals 14 residues. CDR3 region: CAWSVQGNANTIYF. The CDR3 DNA follows: TGTGCCTGGAGTGTACAGGGGAATGCGAACACCATATATTTT.

The genes are TRBV7-8 and TRBJ2-1, with TRBD2 identical over 12 bases. Per germline, CDR1 SGHVS and CDR2 FQNEAQ. The CDR3 consists of 18 residues. The V segment lost 5 bases and the J segment 5 bases; nucleotides outside the gene matches: 13. The CDR3 bases are TGTGCCAGCAGCCCGAGTATACTAGCGGGAGGCCCAAACAATGAGCAGTTCTTC. It specifies CASSPSILAGGPNNEQFF.

The chain combines TRBV3-1 (or the pseudogene TRBV3-2) with TRBJ2-3, with D possibly matching TRBD2 (5 bases). Germline CDR1 LGHDT, CDR2 YNNKEL (reference sequence). V gave up 0 bases and J gave up 4 bases, with 11 bases separating them. The CDR3 sequence is 15 residues long. CDR3 nucleotides: TGTGCCAGCAGCCAAGAACTAGGGTCGGCAGATACGCAGTATTTT. Amino acids: CASSQELGSADTQYF.

Here the CDR3 DNA reads TGCGCCAGCAGCGTAACCCCGAATGGCATGTTGAGCACAGATACGCAGTATTTT. It yields the protein CASSVTPNGMLSTDTQYF. The chain links TRBV5-1 to TRBJ2-3; D call uncertain. The CDR3 has 18 residues. Deletions cut 4 bases from V and 0 bases from J, with 21 bases between. Germline CDR1 and CDR2: SGHRS and YFSETQ.

V gene TRBV7-3 combines with J gene TRBJ2-2, with D possibly TRBD1 on 5 matching bases. V lost 6 bases to trimming and J lost 7 bases, with 12 bases between them. Germline-derived CDR1 and CDR2 are SGHTA and FQGTGA. The CDR3 runs to 13 residues. The CDR3 reads CASSPQGVGELFF. The CDR3 DNA reads TGTGCCAGCAGTCCTCAAGGGGTCGGGGAGCTGTTTTTT.

The V and J genes are TRBV30 and TRBJ1-1; 9 bases align to TRBD1. J was trimmed by 7 bases and V by 4 bases; bases with no gene match: 22. Per the germline V gene, CDR1 is GTSNPN and CDR2 is SVGIG (reference sequence). The CDR3 runs 18 residues. The CDR3: CAWMGGTGRRRRGLEAFF. CDR3 DNA sequence: TGTGCCTGGATGGGAGGGACAGGGAGGAGGAGAAGAGGACTTGAAGCTTTCTTT.

The J gene is TRBJ2-1, the V gene TRBV9; maybe TRBD1 (5 bases). The CDR3 runs to 15 residues. V lost 1 base and J 7 bases, leaving 15 bases between the germline ends. The germline V gene encodes CDR1 SGDLS and CDR2 YYNGEE. In nucleotides, the CDR3 is TGTGCCAGCAGCGTACAGGAGTCAGGGTCGAATGAGCAGTTCTTC. Translation gives CASSVQESGSNEQFF.

The genes are TRBV7-8 and TRBJ2-7, with TRBD2 matching 7 bases. V gave up 0 bases and J gave up 0 bases; unmatched junction bases: 8. Germline values: CDR1 SGHVS, CDR2 FQNEAQ. The CDR3 is 17 amino acids. CDR3 amino acids: CASSLALSRTSSYEQYF. The CDR3 DNA reads TGTGCCAGCAGCTTAGCTCTTAGTAGGACTAGCTCCTACGAGCAGTACTTC. Drawing the rest from reference TRBV7-8 and TRBJ2-7, the complete variable domain is GAGVSQSPRYKVAKRGQDVALRCDPISGHVSLFWYQQALGQGPEFLTYFQNEAQLDKSGLPSDRFFAERPEGSVSTLKIQRTQQEDSAVYLCASSLALSRTSSYEQYFGPGTRLTVT.

CDR3 sequence (DNA): TGTGCCGCACAGGGGAGGTATGGCTACACCTTC. Translation gives CAAQGRYGYTF. The chain links TRBV2 to TRBJ1-2; TRBD1 matches at 7 bases. Germline CDR1 SNHLY, CDR2 FYNNEI. The length of the CDR3 is 11 residues. Germline trimming cut 11 bases from V and 5 bases from J; bases unmatched to any gene: 5.

This chain connects TRBV7-2 to TRBJ2-1, with 9 positions matching TRBD2. This CDR3 is 16 amino acids long. V lost 3 bases and J lost 9; bases outside the gene matches: 12. Germline V gene data show CDR1 as SGHTA and CDR2 as FQGNSA. The CDR3 here is CASSFAGAGGHGEQFF. Written as DNA, the CDR3 is TGTGCCAGCAGCTTCGCGGGGGCGGGGGGGCACGGTGAGCAGTTCTTC.

The chain uses TRBV7-9 and TRBJ1-4; D not certain. V lost 3 bases, J lost 8 bases, and 16 bases lay in between. This CDR3 comprises 15 residues. CDR1 and CDR2 from the germline V gene are SEHNR and FQNEAQ (reference sequence). CDR3 nucleotide sequence: TGTGCCAGCAGCTTGGGTGAGGGTTTCGAGGAAAAACTGTTTTTT. This encodes CASSLGEGFEEKLFF.

The chain combines TRBV7-7 with TRBJ2-3; D is perhaps TRBD2 (5 bases). This CDR3 spans 16 amino acids. The V gene's germline CDR1 is SSHAT and CDR2 FNYEAQ (reference sequence). Trimming cost V 2 bases and J 4 bases, with 16 bases left between them. The CDR3 sequence: CASSLRRGLFSDTQYF. CDR3 nucleotides: TGTGCCAGCAGCTTAAGGCGAGGGCTATTCTCAGATACGCAGTATTTT.

This chain joins TRBV5-1 and TRBJ2-2; 12 bases are a match to TRBD2. The CDR3 runs to 16 residues. J was trimmed by 6 bases and V by 4 bases; bases with no gene match: 7. Germline lookup yields CDR1 SGHRS and CDR2 YFSETQ. The chain's CDR3 is CASSRRLAGEAGELFF. The CDR3 DNA reads TGCGCCAGCAGCCGAAGACTAGCGGGGGAGGCCGGGGAGCTGTTTTTT. Supplemented by reference TRBV5-1 and TRBJ2-2, the full variable domain reads KAGVTQTPRYLIKTRGQQVTLSCSPISGHRSVSWYQQTPGQGLQFLFEYFSETQRNKGNFPGRFSGRQFSNSRSEMNVSTLELGDSALYLCASSRRLAGEAGELFFGEGSRLTVL.

V usage is TRBV6-5 and J usage is TRBJ2-7, with D perhaps TRBD2 (5 bases). Trimming took 8 bases from V and 0 from J, leaving 11 bases between them. The CDR3 loop spans 13 amino acids. The germline gives CDR1 MNHEY, CDR2 SVGAGI. Here the CDR3 reads CASQTGISYEQYF. The CDR3 DNA reads as TGTGCCAGCCAAACCGGGATCTCCTACGAGCAGTACTTC.

The CDR3 DNA sequence: TGCGCCAGCAGCTTGGTCCGGGACAGGGTGGGAGATACGCAGTATTTT. It specifies CASSLVRDRVGDTQYF. The chain carries TRBV5-1 and TRBJ2-3; 9 nucleotides align to TRBD1. V gave up 0 bases and J gave up 5 bases; unmatched junction bases: 7. The CDR3 length is 16 residues. Per germline, CDR1 SGHRS and CDR2 YFSETQ.

The chain is built from TRBV18 and TRBJ2-1, with 9 positions matching TRBD1. Looked up from germline, CDR1 is KGHSH and CDR2 is LQKENI. V lost 3 bases, J lost 8 bases, and 11 bases stayed unmatched. The CDR3 covers 16 residues. CDR3 in amino acids: CASSPTKGQGLDEQFF. The DNA for the CDR3 is TGTGCCAGCTCACCTACCAAGGGACAGGGCCTGGATGAGCAGTTCTTC.

The rearrangement uses TRBV19 and TRBJ1-1, with D uncertain. V was clipped by 0 bases and J by 10 bases, with 15 bases between them. The CDR3 has 14 amino acids. Germline V gene lookup returns CDR1 LNHDA and CDR2 SQIVND (reference sequence). The chain's CDR3 is CASSIDRGGRRAFF. The DNA for the CDR3 is TGTGCCAGTAGTATAGATAGAGGAGGGCGCCGAGCTTTCTTT.